This record looks at one T cell receptor beta chain sequence and its context. A much larger clone differs from this one at a single base, so this may be a read error. The data originate from a study of T cells in Graves' hyperthyroidism and ophthalmopathy. TCR beta CDR3 regions were amplified from RNA transcripts. HTBI primers were the set used in a first-round RT-PCR of the TCR CDR3. MiXCR, applied by TCRdb to the multiplex PCR reads, yields one record per CDR3 protein. The sample shows over 200,000 distinct CDR3 sequences, 18% of them seen only once. This CDR3 region has 17 residues. Germline assignment: CDR1 MNHEY and CDR2 SVGEGT.

The sample was blood. The clonotype was recovered from a man aged 35-49 years with Graves' hyperthyroidism. This chain joins TRBV6-2 or TRBV6-3 and TRBJ2-6; D perhaps matches TRBD1 (5 bases). CDR3 residues: CASSYPIRNSGANVLAF. The CDR3, as DNA: TGTGCCAGCAGTTACCCCATCCGAAACTCTGGGGCCAACGTCCTGGCTTTC.